This T cell receptor (beta chain) was identified during a study of CD8+CD57+ T cells in acquired aplastic anemia. On the study more broadly: The sorted CD4+ and CD8+ cells yielded an average approximately 3.2 ug of DNA.

CDR1 is SGDLS, CDR2 YYNGEE, per germline. This CDR3 has 15 residues. After removal of 1 base from V and 7 bases from J, the junction contained 3 bases not matched to a gene. The use of genomic DNA as template underpinned the TCR beta VDJ and CDR3 profiling. TCRdb independently ran MiXCR on the reads; one entry per CDR3 protein. The sample records around 200,000 distinct CDR3 sequences, about half being singletons. This clonotype was counted a single time. The authors sequenced patients whose flow cytometry had shown CD8+CD57+ cell expansion. Each patient gave a blood sample that was collected before any therapy had been received.

The rearrangement joins TRBV9 to TRBJ1-6; 9 bases fit TRBD1. This sequence originates from a human donor with aplastic anemia. Sequencing was carried out using sorted CD4+, CD8+, or CD8+CD57+ T cells (not recorded which) from PBMCs. This CDR3 reads CASSVSDRGNSPLHF. For the CDR3, the DNA is TGTGCCAGCAGCGTATCCGACAGGGGGAATTCACCCCTCCACTTT.